This T cell receptor beta chain is drawn from a study of cytomegalovirus exposure and HLA in healthy donors. General study results and limits: Within a later analysis, the majority of CMV-associated TCR beta chains appeared HLA-restricted. Analyzed later, association rates of TCRs varied across HLA loci, with DRB1 most and HLA-C fewest. Some segments of the V type, notably TRBV6-2 and TRBV6-3, were excluded as indistinguishable. In a later analysis, specific HLA alleles were associated with around 17,000 TCR beta sequences at a 0.05 false discovery rate.

Concerning this clone itself: What it binds is unknown.

Both 60 Vbeta primers and 13 Jbeta primers went into the PCR. TCRdb keeps only in-frame clones here, not all; method: immunoSEQ multiplex PCR. Of about 120,000 clones listed, over 65% were seen once; the top ten hold more than 6.5%. The V and J ends lost 7 bases and 3 bases respectively, with 22 bases between them. The length of the CDR3 is 16 residues. CDR1 MNHEY and CDR2 SMNVEV come from the germline V gene (reference sequence). The source of this sequence is a woman aged 40-49 years in good health and CMV-seropositive. Sequencing was done on a sample of PBMCs. This chain connects TRBV27 to TRBJ2-7, with D perhaps TRBD1 (5 bases). The chain's CDR3 is CASTPQLGASYYEQYF. DNA of the CDR3: TGTGCCAGCACCCCCCAGTTAGGGGCCTCCTACTACGAGCAGTACTTC.